Listed here is a single T cell receptor (beta chain). This clonotype was counted a single time. The specificity of this receptor is unknown. No quality values exist for individual bases; no much larger clone is one base distant. This sample was taken from a study of blood T cells in healthy people across ages (dated by TCRdb to about 2015). Context from the whole study: In model experiments, roughly one uniquely barcoded TCR beta cDNA molecule per two T cells was captured by template switching. The donors were divided into four age groups: young (average approximately 15 years), middle-aged (about 39), aged (around 59) and long-lived (nearly 85). Using deep sequencing normalized with unique cDNA molecular identifiers, the study measured how TCR beta repertoire diversity changes with age. To avoid experimental bias, donors of different ages were randomly spread across the sequencing lanes. Using the same blood draw, the study looked at two additional independent replicas of 1 million unique cDNA reads for two donors, one aged 18 to 30 and the other aged 80 or older.

Donors were a few dozen systemically healthy Caucasian individuals from Russia aged 6 to 90 years. Each donor gave about 9.7 milliliters of peripheral blood, drawn into EDTA-treated Vacutainer tubes. Ficoll-Paque density-gradient centrifugation was used to isolate PBMCs, with at least 7 million obtained per sample. Total RNA was extracted from PBMCs with Trizol reagent, with at least 6 micrograms obtained per sample. For every donor, an aliquot of PBMCs went through flow cytometry to measure the percentages of naive CD45RAhigh/CD27high T cells. General findings and caveats noted by the study authors: Compared with the aged group, more naive CD4+ T cells, fewer expanded clones and increased TCR diversity were shown by the long-lived group, suggesting age selection. Observed TCR beta diversity correlated strongly with the percentage of naive T cells measured by flow cytometry. Total diversity estimates from one million sequenced T cells were considered lower bounds and underestimates. As age increased, observed TCR beta diversity per million T cells dropped in a roughly linear way, and a significant reduction was already evident by age 40. Since profiling was done on bulk unsorted PBMCs, naive and antigen-experienced compartments could not be conclusively compared. Because donor CMV infection status was unknown, age-related changes in expanded clonotypes were potentially confounded.

The CDR3 spans 13 residues, from the cysteine through the phenylalanine. The CDR3 DNA has 39 bases and is translated from base 1. The germline V and J ends show losses of 5 bases and 5 bases respectively, and no gene match explains 6 bases of the junction. Looking up the germline V gene (reference sequence) yields CDR1 DFQATT and CDR2 SNEGSKA. The method behind the library was 5' RACE. Sequencing used an Illumina HiSeq 2500. A second PCR of roughly 7 to 12 cycles was run with a J-beta primer mix and a sample-barcoded 5' primer. A template-switch 5' adaptor carrying 12 random nucleotides introduced a unique molecular identifier onto each TCR beta cDNA molecule. Each sample yielded at least 2.5 million CDR3-containing paired-end reads. The Mint cDNA synthesis kit, primed by a TRBC-specific oligonucleotide, was used to synthesize first-strand cDNA from all RNA. All cDNA was treated with uracil-DNA glycosylase and then went through a first 18-cycle PCR with the universal primers M1SS and BC2_uni_R. On the study's bioinformatics: Each sample was normalized by randomly selecting 1 million high-quality reads, each carrying a distinct molecular identifier. Reads sharing molecular identifiers were discarded rather than binned into consensus sequences. MiTCR, run with a Q25 quality threshold and the strictest error-elimination algorithm, handled CDR3 identification, clonotype clustering and error correction. A nonparametric unseen species model with Euler transformation was used to estimate a lower bound on total TCR beta diversity. TCRdb redid the processing of the public reads, applying fastp at Q25 and MiXCR, and retained in-frame beta chains. Identical CDR3 proteins give one entry, which carries the most common genes and DNA. These V and J calls rely on TCRdb rather than the paper's analysis. The sample table lists about 1,400,000 distinct CDR3 sequences, approximately 59% of them with a count of one. The ten largest clones capture roughly 7% of the sample.

Material: blood. The chain is made from TRBV20-1 and TRBJ2-1; 7 of the junction bases match TRBD1. This sequence originates from a man aged 18 to 29 in good health. The sequenced DNA: TGCAGTGCTCGCAGACAGGGACACAATGAGCAGTTCTTC. It is translated as CSARRQGHNEQFF.